This T cell receptor (beta chain) is drawn from a study of cytomegalovirus exposure and HLA in healthy donors. Germline-derived CDR1 and CDR2 are MGHRA and YSYEKL. With 0 bases clipped from V and 8 bases from J, the junction kept 9 bases outside the gene matches. The CDR3 runs 16 residues. Sequencing was performed with immunoSEQ multiplex PCR; in TCRdb, only in-frame clones are kept and a portion is missing. This table holds 65,000 or so clones, 85% to 95% found once. This receptor was taken from a man between 18 and 35 years old in good health and CMV-seropositive. The V and J genes are TRBV4-1 and TRBJ1-2, with 10 bases aligning to TRBD1. Sequencing was performed on PBMCs. CDR3 in DNA: TGCGCCAGCAGCCAAGAAACTGGACAGGGGGACGAAGGCTACACCTTC. The encoded protein is CASSQETGQGDEGYTF.